One and the same sample provided the 25 T cell receptor beta chains below, sequenced in a study of blood T cell repertoires in COVID-19. The table came from immunoSEQ multiplex PCR; TCRdb's copy has only in-frame clones and leaves some out. The profile shows about 280,000 clones, approximately 90% of them singletons. Material for sequencing was PBMCs or T cells enriched from blood (not recorded which). The receptors derive from a woman aged 25 to 39 with acute COVID-19.

In regard to this clone: The DNA is omitted, as the CDR3 cannot be located on it reliably, and the CDR3 follows TCRdb's listing. V gene TRBV19 combines with J gene TRBJ2-2; TRBD2, the table's D call, was not compared with the DNA. Counting both end residues, the CDR3 totals 19 amino acids. In germline, CDR1 is LNHDA, CDR2 SQIVND (reference sequence). This CDR3 is CASSPIRSQSWLRAGELFF.

This chain uses TRBV7-9 with TRBJ1-2, with D possibly being TRBD1 (6 bases). CDR1 SEHNR and CDR2 FQNEAQ come from the germline V gene (reference sequence). Trimming took off 5 bases at V and 5 bases at J, with 18 bases between the two ends. The CDR3 is 15 residues long. The CDR3 DNA reads as TGTGCCAGCAGCCGAAAGCAGGGGATTGAATATGGCTACACCTTC. Translating it yields CASSRKQGIEYGYTF.

Written as DNA, the CDR3 is TGTGCCAGCAGCTCCGGGACTAGCGCCGGCTACGAGCAGTACTTC. The encoded protein is CASSSGTSAGYEQYF. The chain joins TRBV13 to TRBJ2-7; TRBD2 matches 10 bases. V gave up 4 bases and J gave up 3 bases; unmatched junction bases: 6. Germline-derived CDR1 and CDR2 are PRHDT and FYEKMQ (reference sequence). The CDR3 runs to 15 residues.

The J gene is TRBJ2-3, the V gene TRBV4-1; 8 bases fit TRBD2. The CDR3 has 16 residues. V lost 3 bases, J lost 5 bases, and 10 bases stayed unmatched. The germline CDR1 and CDR2 sequences are MGHRA and YSYEKL. The CDR3 DNA is TGCGCCAGCAGCCAGCCACGAGCGGGAGAAAGAGATACGCAGTATTTT. This encodes CASSQPRAGERDTQYF.

This clone came up a few times. This chain joins TRBV30 and TRBJ2-7; 9 nucleotides agree with TRBD1. V shed 5 bases, J shed 4 bases, and the junction held 9 bases outside the gene matches. Germline CDR1 and CDR2: GTSNPN and SVGIG (reference sequence). CDR3 length: 14 residues. CDR3 nucleotides: TGTGCCTGGTCGACTGGGACAGGGAGGTACGAGCAGTACTTC. It yields the protein CAWSTGTGRYEQYF.

The CDR3 DNA reads TGTGCCACCAGCAGAGTAGGACTAGGGAACTACAATGAGCAGTTCTTC. The encoded protein is CATSRVGLGNYNEQFF. The rearrangement joins TRBV15 to TRBJ2-1; 7 bases agree with TRBD2. Per germline, CDR1 LNHNV and CDR2 YYDKDF (reference sequence). This CDR3 contains 16 residues. Unmatched junction bases numbered 6, after V lost 1 base and J lost 3 bases.

The J gene is TRBJ1-4, the V gene TRBV3-1 (or the pseudogene TRBV3-2), with TRBD1 matching over 9 bases. V gave up 4 bases and J gave up 5 bases; unmatched junction bases: 8. This CDR3 is 16 amino acids long. Germline V lookup: CDR1 LGHDT, CDR2 YNNKEL (reference sequence). CDR3 DNA: TGTGCCAGCAGCCCATCGGGTGGGACAGGGAATGAAAAACTGTTTTTT. It translates to CASSPSGGTGNEKLFF.

This rearrangement joins TRBV4-3 to TRBJ2-4; the D is unclear. The CDR3 is 13 amino acids. Germline-derived CDR1 and CDR2 are LGHNA and YSLEER. Trimming removed 0 bases at V and 7 bases at J, with 7 bases between. CDR3 nucleotides: TGCGCCAGCAGCCAAGAGAACGGGAACATTCAGTACTTC. Its translation is CASSQENGNIQYF.

This clone was recorded once. CDR3 in DNA: TGTGCCAGCAGCTTGGCACAGGGAAGCTACAATGAGCAGTTCTTC. Translated: CASSLAQGSYNEQFF. The gene calls are TRBV5-4 and TRBJ2-1, with D perhaps matching TRBD1 (6 bases). V was clipped by 0 bases and J by 3 bases, with 10 bases between them. The CDR3 is 15 amino acids. Germline CDR1 SGHNT, CDR2 YYREEE (reference sequence).

The chain links TRBV12-3 or TRBV12-4 to TRBJ2-1, with TRBD1 matching 7 bases. Trimming cost V 6 bases and J 9 bases; bases outside gene matches: 8. The CDR3 contains 13 residues. The CDR3 sequence is CASSPQGRAEQFF. The CDR3 nucleotides read TGTGCCAGCAGCCCACAGGGGCGGGCTGAGCAGTTCTTC.

This chain connects TRBV11-3 to TRBJ1-2, with D perhaps TRBD1 (5 bases). V lost 5 bases, J lost 6 bases, and 16 bases lay in between. CDR1 SGHNT and CDR2 YENEEA come from the germline V gene. The CDR3 has 14 residues. CDR3 DNA sequence: TGTGCCAGCAGCCAGGGTGGAAGTCGTCATGGCTACACCTTC. Translation gives CASSQGGSRHGYTF.

The chain recombines TRBV20-1 with TRBJ2-5; no definite D call. This CDR3 is 12 amino acids long. The germline V and J ends were trimmed by 3 bases and 4 bases, with 9 bases remaining between them. Germline values: CDR1 DFQATT, CDR2 SNEGSKA (reference sequence). This CDR3 reads CSASDRRETQYF. The CDR3 DNA reads as TGCAGTGCTAGTGATAGAAGAGAGACCCAGTACTTC.

This chain connects TRBV6-5 to TRBJ2-1; TRBD1 matches at 7 bases. Germline CDR1 MNHEY, CDR2 SVGAGI. This CDR3 has 14 amino acids. V lost 6 bases, J lost 6 bases, and 8 bases stayed unmatched. The CDR3: CASRSRDRFNEQFF. The CDR3 DNA follows: TGTGCCAGCAGATCCCGGGACAGATTCAATGAGCAGTTCTTC.

This chain connects TRBV7-9 to TRBJ2-1; 7 bases map to TRBD1. This CDR3 is 15 amino acids long. V dropped 5 bases and J dropped 8; count of bases not matched to a gene: 12. CDR1 and CDR2 from the germline V gene are SEHNR and FQNEAQ (reference sequence). The CDR3 is CASSPSLGQVDEQFF. The CDR3 DNA reads as TGTGCCAGCAGCCCGTCGCTCGGACAGGTGGATGAGCAGTTCTTC.

This chain uses TRBV19 with TRBJ1-5; D gene uncertain. The CDR3 loop spans 14 amino acids. V was shortened by 3 bases and J by 2 bases, with 8 bases between the two germline ends. Germline-derived CDR1 and CDR2 are LNHDA and SQIVND (reference sequence). The CDR3 region has the DNA TGTGCCAGTAGTATTGGGAGTGGCAATCAGCCCCAGCATTTT. As protein: CASSIGSGNQPQHF. The whole variable domain, filled in from reference TRBV19 and TRBJ1-5, reads DGGITQSPKYLFRKEGQNVTLSCEQNLNHDAMYWYRQDPGQGLRLIYYSQIVNDFQKGDIAEGYSVSREKKESFPLTVTSAQKNPTAFYLCASSIGSGNQPQHFGDGTRLSIL.

The V call is TRBV27, the J call TRBJ2-3; 9 bases agree with TRBD2. The germline CDR1 and CDR2 sequences are MNHEY and SMNVEV (reference sequence). The length of the CDR3 is 16 residues. V dropped 8 bases and J dropped 1; count of bases not matched to a gene: 10. The chain's CDR3 is CASQRREGRGTDTQYF. As DNA, the CDR3 is TGTGCCAGCCAGAGGCGGGAGGGCCGTGGCACAGATACGCAGTATTTT.

V gene TRBV24-1 combines with J gene TRBJ1-2; 8 nucleotides agree with TRBD1. The germline V gene encodes CDR1 KGHDR and CDR2 SFDVKD. The CDR3 is 15 amino acids. V lost 3 bases, J lost 7 bases, and 9 bases stayed unmatched. The DNA of the CDR3 is TGTGCCACCAGTGATCCGGAGACAGGGGAGGGTGGCTACACCTTC. This sequence encodes CATSDPETGEGGYTF.

The V call is TRBV29-1, the J call TRBJ2-2, with 7 bases aligning to TRBD2. CDR1 is SQVTM, CDR2 ANQGSEA, per germline. The CDR3 is 17 residues long. V lost 5 bases to trimming and J lost 2 bases; unmatched junction nucleotides: 14. The CDR3 spells CSVRFGESGANTGELFF. In nucleotides, the CDR3 is TGCAGCGTTCGTTTTGGGGAGAGCGGGGCTAACACCGGGGAGCTGTTTTTT.

The rearrangement links TRBV29-1 to TRBJ2-2; D remains ambiguous. Trimming stripped 6 bases from V and 1 base from J, with 12 bases between. This CDR3 region has 14 residues. CDR1 SQVTM and CDR2 ANQGSEA come from the germline V gene. The chain's CDR3 is CSVRAGENTGELFF. CDR3 DNA sequence: TGCAGCGTACGTGCCGGTGAGAACACCGGGGAGCTGTTTTTT.

The CDR3 is CASSQLAGSNNEQFF. In nucleotides, the CDR3 is TGTGCCAGCAGCCAATTAGCGGGATCTAACAATGAGCAGTTCTTC. The chain employs TRBV6-6 and TRBJ2-1, with TRBD2 identical over 8 bases. CDR3 length: 15 residues. V lost 6 bases, J lost 5 bases, and 9 bases stayed unmatched. CDR1 and CDR2 from the germline V gene are MNHNY and SVGAGI (reference sequence).

The rearrangement links TRBV7-9 to TRBJ1-1; 12 positions agree with TRBD1. Looked up from germline, CDR1 is SEHNR and CDR2 is FQNEAQ (reference sequence). V dropped 4 bases and J dropped 8; count of bases not matched to a gene: 5. The CDR3 totals 14 residues. The CDR3 protein is CASSSPGQGAEAFF. For the CDR3, the DNA is TGTGCCAGCAGCTCCCCGGGACAGGGGGCGGAAGCTTTCTTT.

This clone occurred once. This chain connects TRBV25-1 to TRBJ1-1; D is unclear. The CDR3 runs 14 residues. Germline V gives CDR1 MGHDK, CDR2 SYGVNS. With 3 bases removed from V and 2 bases from J, the gap between germline ends came to 10 bases. CDR3 in amino acids: CASSDYLSNTEAFF. The CDR3 DNA reads TGTGCCAGCAGTGATTATCTTTCCAACACTGAAGCTTTCTTT.

CDR3 loop: CASSQGQGAGQPQHF. The CDR3 nucleotides read TGTGCCAGCAGCCAAGGACAGGGGGCAGGGCAGCCCCAGCATTTT. The V and J genes are TRBV4-2 and TRBJ1-5, with TRBD1 matching over 10 bases. The CDR3 has 15 residues. The J segment lost 7 bases and the V segment lost 1 base, leaving 4 bases of the junction unmatched. Germline-derived CDR1 and CDR2 are LGHNA and YNFKEQ.

The gene calls are TRBV27 and TRBJ1-5; maybe TRBD1 (6 bases). CDR3 length: 15 residues. The V end was cut by 4 bases, the J end by 0 bases, with 10 bases between. Germline CDR1 reads MNHEY; CDR2 reads SMNVEV (reference sequence). The CDR3 spells CASSSGAYSNQPQHF. The DNA of the CDR3 is TGTGCCAGCAGTTCAGGGGCGTATAGCAATCAGCCCCAGCATTTT.

This sequence joins TRBV5-1 and TRBJ2-7; D is uncertain. Germline CDR1 reads SGHRS; CDR2 reads YFSETQ. The CDR3 is 14 amino acids. The V and J ends lost 1 base and 1 base respectively, with 9 bases between them. CDR3 sequence: CASSLSSSSYEQYF. In DNA form, the CDR3 reads TGCGCCAGCAGCTTGTCGTCTAGTTCCTACGAGCAGTACTTC.